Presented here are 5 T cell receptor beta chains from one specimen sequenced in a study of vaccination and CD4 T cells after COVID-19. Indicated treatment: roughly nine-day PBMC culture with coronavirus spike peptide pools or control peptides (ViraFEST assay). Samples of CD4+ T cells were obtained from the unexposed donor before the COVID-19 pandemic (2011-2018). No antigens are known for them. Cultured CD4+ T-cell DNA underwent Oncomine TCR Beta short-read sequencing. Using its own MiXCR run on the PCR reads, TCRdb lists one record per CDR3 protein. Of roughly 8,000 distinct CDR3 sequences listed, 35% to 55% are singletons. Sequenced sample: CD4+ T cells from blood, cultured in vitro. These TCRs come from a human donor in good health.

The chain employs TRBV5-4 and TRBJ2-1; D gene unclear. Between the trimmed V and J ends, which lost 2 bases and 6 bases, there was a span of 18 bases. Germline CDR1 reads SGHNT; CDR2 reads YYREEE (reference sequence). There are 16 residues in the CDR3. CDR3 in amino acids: CASSFGRIGSSNEQFF. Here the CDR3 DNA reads TGTGCCAGCAGCTTCGGGCGAATCGGTTCATCCAATGAGCAGTTCTTC.

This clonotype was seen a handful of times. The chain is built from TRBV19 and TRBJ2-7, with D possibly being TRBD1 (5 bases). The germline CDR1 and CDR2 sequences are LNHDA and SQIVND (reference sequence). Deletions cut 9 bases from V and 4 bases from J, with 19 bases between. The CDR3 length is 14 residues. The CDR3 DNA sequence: TGTGCCAGCAAGCTTGACAGTACAGTGTACGAGCAGTACTTC. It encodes CASKLDSTVYEQYF.

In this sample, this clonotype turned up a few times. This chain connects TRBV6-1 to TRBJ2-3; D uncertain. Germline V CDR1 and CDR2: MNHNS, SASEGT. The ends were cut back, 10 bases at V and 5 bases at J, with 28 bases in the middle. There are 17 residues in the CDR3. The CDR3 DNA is TGTGCCACCTTTATCCCTAACGTGCCCAATAGAGAAGATACGCAGTATTTT. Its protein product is CATFIPNVPNREDTQYF.

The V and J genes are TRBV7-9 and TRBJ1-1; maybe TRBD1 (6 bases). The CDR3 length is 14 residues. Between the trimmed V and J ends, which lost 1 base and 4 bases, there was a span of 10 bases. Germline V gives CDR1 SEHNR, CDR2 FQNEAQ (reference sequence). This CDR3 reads CASSLGVGGTEAFF. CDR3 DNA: TGTGCCAGCAGCTTAGGGGTAGGGGGCACTGAAGCTTTCTTT.

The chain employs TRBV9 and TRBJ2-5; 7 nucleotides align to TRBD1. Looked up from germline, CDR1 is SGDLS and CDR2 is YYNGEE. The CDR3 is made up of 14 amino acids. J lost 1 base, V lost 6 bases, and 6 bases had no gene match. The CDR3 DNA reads TGTGCCAGCACCAAAGGGGGCCCCCAAGAGACCCAGTACTTC. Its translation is CASTKGGPQETQYF.